This TCR beta chain was recovered during a study of cytomegalovirus exposure and HLA in healthy donors. The CDR3 is 15 residues long. Germline V gives CDR1 SGHRS, CDR2 YFSETQ. The V and J ends lost 0 bases and 1 base, in that order; junction bases with no gene match: 4. The PCR had 60 Vbeta and 13 Jbeta primers. Clones were sequenced by immunoSEQ multiplex PCR, and TCRdb holds only the in-frame ones, with some missing. The table records approximately 100,000 clones, roughly 83% of them present only once. Points on this clone: The sample contains more than one DNA sequence encoding this CDR3.

The chain employs TRBV5-1 and TRBJ2-7; 7 bases align to TRBD1. Sequencing was performed on PBMCs. This sequence was found in a female donor in good health and CMV-seropositive. CDR3 DNA: TGCGCCAGCAGCTTGGGGGCAGGGGGATCCTACGAGCAGTACTTC. Translation: CASSLGAGGSYEQYF.